This T cell receptor (beta chain) emerged from a study of T-cell memory formation after mild COVID-19. Study as a whole: Largely donor-specific sequence clusters came from a couple of donors. Findings of the study overall: Most CD4+ clones that shrank were in CM and EM, while CD8+ ones turned up in EMRA.

Sample barcodes and UMIs were carried by the TCR alpha and TCR beta cDNA libraries that 5'RACE generated with constant-segment primers. TCRdb reprocessed the 5' RACE reads via MiXCR and lists one record per CDR3 protein. The repertoire holds 300,000 to 400,000 distinct CDR3 sequences, with approximately 12% as singletons. This clonotype occurred many times. The antigen remains unidentified. Germline CDR1 and CDR2: SGHTA and FQGNSA. CDR3 length: 15 residues. Between the trimmed V and J ends, which lost 1 base and 7 bases, there was a span of 11 bases. Specimen: PBMCs or a T cell subset sorted from them (not recorded which). The TCR originated in a man aged 18 to 29 who had mild COVID-19 (a few samples of this study predate the infection). Cell type and time point are not known. The V gene is TRBV7-2, the J gene TRBJ1-6, with D unclear. CDR3 DNA: TGTGCCAGCAGCTTAGTACCCCCACAGAATTCACCCCTCCACTTT. Translating gives CASSLVPPQNSPLHF.